This T cell receptor beta chain was documented in a study of cytomegalovirus exposure and HLA in healthy donors. This clone was detected only a few times. What it recognizes is unknown. General study points: An analysis done earlier found most TCR beta V segments productive about 87% or about 30% of the time.

Primers for the PCR totalled 60 Vbeta and 13 Jbeta. Measured with immunoSEQ multiplex PCR; TCRdb has only the in-frame clones, and not every one. The sample carries 70,000 to 95,000 clones, approximately 65% recorded once. This TCR came from a woman in her 30s in good health and CMV-seropositive. The material sequenced was PBMCs.

CDR3 in amino acids: CASSEGERLAGLYGYTF. The CDR3, as DNA: TGTGCCAGCAGTGAGGGAGAGAGGCTCGCAGGACTCTATGGCTACACCTTC. This chain connects TRBV6-1 to TRBJ1-2; D ambiguous. Germline CDR1 reads MNHNS; CDR2 reads SASEGT. This CDR3 is 17 amino acids long. V gave up 3 bases and J gave up 4 bases, with 21 bases separating them.